This T cell receptor (beta chain) comes out of a study of blood T cells in healthy people across ages. General study findings and limits: A roughly linear fall in TCR beta diversity per million T cells was seen with increasing age.

As for this clonotype: The antigen is unknown.

PBMCs, at least 6.5 million per sample, were isolated. Combining a sample-barcoded 5' primer with a J-beta primer mix, a second PCR ran for roughly 7 to 11 cycles. TCRdb reprocessed the 5' RACE reads with MiXCR, giving one entry per CDR3 protein. The table has 1.5 million or so distinct CDR3 sequences, around two fifths seen once. The CDR3 runs to 17 residues. Germline V gene data show CDR1 as LGHNA and CDR2 as YNFKEQ. Trimming removed 0 bases from V and 8 bases from J, with 19 bases in between. This rearrangement joins TRBV4-2 to TRBJ1-4; D may be TRBD1 (5 bases). The sequenced sample consisted of blood. The clonotype was recovered from a woman under 30 in good health. The CDR3, as DNA: TGTGCCAGCAGCCAAGAAATAGGGACTAACAAAGGGGAAAAACTGTTTTTT. Its translation is CASSQEIGTNKGEKLFF.